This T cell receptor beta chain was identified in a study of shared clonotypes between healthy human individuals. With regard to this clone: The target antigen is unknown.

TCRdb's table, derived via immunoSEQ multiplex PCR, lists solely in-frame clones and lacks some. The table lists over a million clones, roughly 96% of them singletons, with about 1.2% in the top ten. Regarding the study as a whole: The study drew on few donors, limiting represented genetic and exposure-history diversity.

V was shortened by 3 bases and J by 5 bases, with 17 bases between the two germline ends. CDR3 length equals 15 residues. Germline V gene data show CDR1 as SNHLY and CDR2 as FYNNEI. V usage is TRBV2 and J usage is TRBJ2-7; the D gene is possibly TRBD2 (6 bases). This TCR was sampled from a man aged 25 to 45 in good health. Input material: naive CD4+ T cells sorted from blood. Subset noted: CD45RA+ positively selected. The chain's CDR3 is CASSDPGEVSDEQYF. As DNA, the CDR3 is TGTGCCAGCAGTGACCCGGGGGAGGTATCGGACGAGCAGTACTTC.